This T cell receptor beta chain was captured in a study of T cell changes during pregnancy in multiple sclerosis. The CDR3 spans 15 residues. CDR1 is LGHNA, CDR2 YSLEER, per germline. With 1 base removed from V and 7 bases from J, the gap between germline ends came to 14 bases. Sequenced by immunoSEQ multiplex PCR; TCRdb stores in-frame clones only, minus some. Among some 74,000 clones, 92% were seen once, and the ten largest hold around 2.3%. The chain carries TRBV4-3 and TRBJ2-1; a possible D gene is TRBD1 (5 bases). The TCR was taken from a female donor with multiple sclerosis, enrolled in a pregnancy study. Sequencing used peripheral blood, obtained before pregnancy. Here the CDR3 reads CASSQALQGYNEQFF. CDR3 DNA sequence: TGCGCCAGCAGCCAAGCTTTGCAGGGCTATAATGAGCAGTTCTTC.